This T cell receptor (beta chain) was observed in a study of shared clonotypes between healthy human individuals. Bulk PBMC genomic DNA spanned ten immunoSEQ deep plates. Source study methods: ImmunoSEQ output lacked quality scores and full-length reads, limiting matched filtering. The data were produced by immunoSEQ multiplex PCR, yet TCRdb's version contains in-frame clones alone and is incomplete. The D gene and trimming were derived from the DNA, and the V and J assignments and clone size from that table. The sample comprises about half a million clones, roughly 80% of which are singletons, and roughly 12% rests with the top ten. This clone was observed many times. All participating donors were Caucasian adults from Nashville, Tennessee. Around 90 million PBMCs per unsorted sample were used for genomic DNA. Sequences were obtained from PBMCs. This sequence was found in a woman in her forties in good health. Some clones in this sample may be carry-over from other donors' samples.

The CDR3 DNA reads as TGTGCCAGCAGTTCCTACCCGACACAATTCGTCCCCCTCCACTTT. Translating gives CASSSYPTQFVPLHF. The J gene is TRBJ1-6, the V gene TRBV27; the D is unclear. The CDR3 is 15 amino acids. Looked up from germline, CDR1 is MNHEY and CDR2 is SMNVEV (reference sequence). Trimming stripped 4 bases from V and 13 bases from J, with 20 bases between.